The source of this TCR beta chain is a study of cytomegalovirus exposure and HLA in healthy donors. V was shortened by 5 bases and J by 1 base, with 14 bases between the two germline ends. Germline V gene sequence: CDR1 MDHEN, CDR2 SYDVKM. The CDR3 contains 15 residues. Primers included in the PCR were 60 Vbeta and 13 Jbeta primers. The protocol was immunoSEQ multiplex PCR, while the TCRdb copy is restricted to in-frame clones and leaves out a portion. The sample holds 100,000 to 150,000 clones; 70% to 80% are singletons and the top ten take 4%. This clonotype was sampled from a man aged 40-55 years in good health and CMV-seropositive. The sample comprised PBMCs. V usage is TRBV28 and J usage is TRBJ1-2, with TRBD1 as a possible D gene (6 bases). The DNA for the CDR3 is TGTGCCAGCAGTCCCTCGGGGGGGCTTAACTATGGCTACACCTTC. Encoded protein: CASSPSGGLNYGYTF.